This T cell receptor (beta chain) was recorded in a study of blood T cell repertoires in COVID-19. Under the authors' procedure: From reference gene primer amplification, estimates of nucleated cell counts were derived. Clones were read by immunoSEQ multiplex PCR, and TCRdb kept only the in-frame ones, dropping some. V and J calls and clone size are those listed in that table; D and trimming were worked out from the DNA. Of 55,000 to 70,000 clones listed, roughly 87% are singletons. J was trimmed by 6 bases and V by 1 base; bases with no gene match: 4. This CDR3 has 16 amino acids. Germline V gene data show CDR1 as SGHVS and CDR2 as FQNEAQ.

The rearrangement joins TRBV7-8 to TRBJ2-2; 11 positions match TRBD2. The TCR sequence derives from a woman aged 50 to 60 with COVID-19, enrolled during active disease. Specimen: peripheral blood. CDR3 protein: CASSLVELAGAGELFF. The CDR3 region has the DNA TGTGCCAGCAGCTTAGTGGAACTAGCGGGAGCCGGGGAGCTGTTTTTT.